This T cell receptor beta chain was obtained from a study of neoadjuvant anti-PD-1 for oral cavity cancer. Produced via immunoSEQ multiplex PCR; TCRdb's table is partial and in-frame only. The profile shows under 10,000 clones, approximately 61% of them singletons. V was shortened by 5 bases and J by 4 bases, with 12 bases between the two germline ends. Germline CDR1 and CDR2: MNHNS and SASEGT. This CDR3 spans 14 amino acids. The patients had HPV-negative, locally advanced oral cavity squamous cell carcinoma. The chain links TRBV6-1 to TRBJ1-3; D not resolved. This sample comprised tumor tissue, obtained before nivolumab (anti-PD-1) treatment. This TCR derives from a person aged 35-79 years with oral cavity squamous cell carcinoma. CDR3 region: CASSSPKVGNTIYF. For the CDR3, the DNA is TGTGCCAGCAGTTCCCCTAAGGTGGGAAACACCATATATTTT.